This T cell receptor (beta chain) was retrieved from a study of blood T cells in healthy people across ages. Notes on the study in general: Among long-lived donors, naive CD4+ cells were more numerous and diversity higher than in aged donors.

V lost 0 bases and J lost 1, with 8 bases in between. Germline values: CDR1 SGDLS, CDR2 YYNGEE. The CDR3 is 14 residues long. This clonotype was seen at least ten times. What it recognizes is unknown. A J-beta primer mix and a sample-barcoded 5' primer were used in a second PCR of about 7 to 11 cycles. One entry per CDR3 protein, called by TCRdb with MiXCR from the 5' RACE reads. Altogether 800,000 to 1,300,000 distinct CDR3 sequences are present, 25% being singletons, with the ten largest covering less than 0.75%. There were healthy Caucasian individuals from Russia, aged about 6 to 95, serving as donors. The same sample was also used in a study of T cells of mothers and their children. That report adds: The study sampled three healthy Caucasian mothers and their six children. Persistent microchimeric T cell clones were not found at ~100 per million sensitivity.

The chain couples TRBV9 to TRBJ2-7, with D possibly TRBD2 on 6 matching bases. This clonotype was obtained from a girl aged 2-15 years in good health. Sequenced sample: blood. The CDR3 loop reads CASSVGGDSYEQYF. DNA of the CDR3: TGTGCCAGCAGCGTAGGGGGGGATTCCTACGAGCAGTACTTC.